The 23 T cell receptor beta chains listed next were all sequenced from one sample in a study of cytomegalovirus exposure and HLA in healthy donors. PCR amplification relied on 60 Vbeta primers (plus 13 Jbeta primers). This table comes from immunoSEQ multiplex PCR, and its TCRdb copy is limited to in-frame clones, with some not included. In the table there are 90,000 to 120,000 clones, roughly 70% of which are singletons. The sample consisted of PBMCs. The receptors originated from a woman aged 40 to 50 in good health and CMV-seropositive.

This chain links TRBV7-9 with TRBJ2-5; tentative D call: TRBD2 (7 bases). The germline V gene encodes CDR1 SEHNR and CDR2 FQNEAQ (reference sequence). This CDR3 has 12 residues. The V end lost 8 bases, the J end lost 4 bases, and 11 bases lay between the germline ends. The CDR3 DNA sequence: TGTGCCAGCGCCGGGGGGCGAGAGACCCAGTACTTC. Translated, it gives CASAGGRETQYF.

The rearrangement joins TRBV7-3 to TRBJ2-1; 9 bases are a match to TRBD1. Per germline, CDR1 SGHTA and CDR2 FQGTGA. The CDR3 spans 15 residues. The ends lost 5 bases at V and 2 bases at J; junction bases unmatched: 4. CDR3 loop: CASSTDRGTYNEQFF. In DNA, the CDR3 is TGTGCCAGCAGCACCGACAGGGGGACCTACAATGAGCAGTTCTTC.

The rearrangement uses TRBV10-3 and TRBJ1-4; a weak D match, TRBD1 (6 bases). The V end lost 0 bases, the J end lost 1 base, and 12 bases lay between the germline ends. The CDR3 is 17 residues long. Germline CDR1 reads ENHRY; CDR2 reads SYGVKD. For the CDR3, the DNA is TGTGCCATCAGTGAGTCGGGGGCAGGTGGAACTAATGAAAAACTGTTTTTT. It is translated as CAISESGAGGTNEKLFF.

This clone has a handful of counts. The chain carries TRBV9 and TRBJ2-2; a possible D gene is TRBD2 (6 bases). The CDR3 contains 14 residues. CDR1 and CDR2 (germline): SGDLS, YYNGEE. V gave up 2 bases and J gave up 7 bases, with 12 bases separating them. CDR3 sequence reads: CASSVGTLSGELFF. CDR3 coding DNA: TGTGCCAGCAGCGTCGGGACTCTCAGCGGGGAGCTGTTTTTT.

This chain uses TRBV11-3 with TRBJ2-5; 13 bases are a match to TRBD2. Germline CDR1 reads SGHNT; CDR2 reads YENEEA. CDR3 length: 16 amino acids. V gave up 5 bases and J gave up 5 bases; unmatched junction bases: 8. Written as DNA, the CDR3 is TGTGCCAGCAGCCGGACTAGCGGGGGCCTGGGGGAGACCCAGTACTTC. Residues: CASSRTSGGLGETQYF.

The chain uses TRBV6-5 and TRBJ1-1; 7 bases are shared with TRBD1. Germline V gene data show CDR1 as MNHEY and CDR2 as SVGAGI. The CDR3 consists of 14 residues. The V and J ends lost 8 bases and 1 base, in that order; junction bases with no gene match: 7. The chain's CDR3 is CASATGTANTEAFF. The CDR3, as DNA: TGTGCCAGCGCAACCGGGACAGCGAACACTGAAGCTTTCTTT.

The chain uses TRBV6-5 and TRBJ2-2; tentatively, D is TRBD2 (6 bases). CDR3 length equals 13 residues. V lost 5 bases and J 4 bases, leaving 8 bases between the germline ends. The germline CDR1 and CDR2 sequences are MNHEY and SVGAGI. The CDR3 reads CASSAAGTGELFF. For the CDR3, the DNA is TGTGCCAGCAGTGCAGCGGGCACCGGGGAGCTGTTTTTT.

V gene TRBV2 combines with J gene TRBJ1-6, with 10 bases aligning to TRBD1. Germline loops: CDR1 SNHLY, CDR2 FYNNEI. After removal of 4 bases from V and 9 bases from J, the junction contained 3 bases not matched to a gene. This CDR3 contains 14 residues. The CDR3 DNA sequence: TGTGCCAGCAGTGTGGGGACAGGGGCTTCACCCCTCCACTTT. Amino acid sequence: CASSVGTGASPLHF.

The sample holds a few counts of this clone. The rearrangement uses TRBV25-1 and TRBJ2-4; 10 bases match TRBD1. Trimming took 5 bases from V and 6 from J; bases not matched to a gene: 7. Germline CDR1 and CDR2: MGHDK and SYGVNS. The CDR3 contains 15 residues. This chain's CDR3 is CASSQGTGDLNIQYF. The CDR3, as DNA: TGTGCCAGCAGTCAGGGGACAGGGGATCTAAACATTCAGTACTTC. The full variable domain, its missing parts supplied by reference TRBV25-1 and TRBJ2-4, is EADIYQTPRYLVIGTGKKITLECSQTMGHDKMYWYQQDPGMELHLIHYSYGVNSTEKGDLSSESTVSRIRTEHFPLTLESARPSHTSQYLCASSQGTGDLNIQYFGAGTRLSVL.

This chain links TRBV2 with TRBJ1-2, with a weak D call TRBD1 (5 bases). CDR3 size: 13 residues. Trimming pared 6 bases from V and 8 bases from J, leaving 16 bases between. The germline gives CDR1 SNHLY, CDR2 FYNNEI. The CDR3 DNA reads TGTGCCAGCAGCCCCTGGGGGGTAGGGGGCTACACCTTC. Translation: CASSPWGVGGYTF.

The J gene is TRBJ2-5, the V gene TRBV5-1; D is possibly TRBD1 (6 bases). Trimming removed 6 bases at V and 5 bases at J, with 11 bases between. This CDR3 comprises 12 residues. Germline loops: CDR1 SGHRS, CDR2 YFSETQ. The CDR3 sequence is CASTGQWETQYF. As DNA, the CDR3 is TGCGCCAGCACCGGACAGTGGGAGACCCAGTACTTC.

The chain links TRBV7-8 to TRBJ2-3; D unresolved. The CDR3 is 14 amino acids. Germline V gene data show CDR1 as SGHVS and CDR2 as FQNEAQ. V dropped 4 bases and J dropped 6 bases, with 14 bases sitting between them. CDR3 region: CASSSRVAPDTQYF. CDR3 nucleotides: TGTGCCAGCAGCTCCCGGGTAGCCCCCGATACGCAGTATTTT.

J is TRBJ2-3 and V is TRBV5-1; 9 nucleotides agree with TRBD2. Germline-derived CDR1 and CDR2 are SGHRS and YFSETQ. This CDR3 has 16 residues. V shed 4 bases, J shed 2 bases, and the junction held 8 bases outside the gene matches. The CDR3 loop reads CASSQNLAGPTDTQYF. CDR3 in DNA: TGCGCCAGCAGCCAAAACCTAGCGGGACCCACAGATACGCAGTATTTT.

The chain combines TRBV5-4 with TRBJ1-3; 7 nucleotides agree with TRBD1. The V and J ends lost 7 bases and 6 bases, in that order; junction bases with no gene match: 10. Germline CDR1 reads SGHNT; CDR2 reads YYREEE (reference sequence). The CDR3 runs to 14 residues. The CDR3 spells CASGVTGLENTIYF. The CDR3 DNA reads as TGTGCCAGCGGCGTGACAGGGCTCGAAAACACCATATATTTT.

This clone was found once. This chain connects TRBV5-4 to TRBJ1-5; TRBD1 matches 8 bases. The CDR3 is 16 amino acids. The germline CDR1 and CDR2 sequences are SGHNT and YYREEE (reference sequence). V lost 3 bases to trimming and J lost 4 bases; unmatched junction nucleotides: 9. The CDR3 coding sequence is TGTGCCAGCAGCTGGGGACCTGACAGGGGTAATCAGCCCCAGCATTTT. Translated: CASSWGPDRGNQPQHF.

The chain carries TRBV27 and TRBJ1-2; possible D gene TRBD1, 6 bases. Germline V gives CDR1 MNHEY, CDR2 SMNVEV (reference sequence). The CDR3 contains 13 residues. The V end lost 2 bases, the J end lost 5 bases, and 9 bases lay between the germline ends. The CDR3 nucleotides are TGTGCCAGCAGTTTAATGGGGGCGTATGGCTACACCTTC. It codes for CASSLMGAYGYTF.

The chain links TRBV9 to TRBJ2-2; D is undetermined. Germline CDR1 and CDR2: SGDLS and YYNGEE. V lost 2 bases and J 4 bases, leaving 9 bases between the germline ends. This CDR3 region has 14 residues. The CDR3 sequence: CASSVEPVTGELFF. CDR3 DNA sequence: TGTGCCAGCAGCGTCGAGCCGGTCACCGGGGAGCTGTTTTTT.

The V call is TRBV6-1, the J call TRBJ1-5, with 9 bases that match TRBD1. Germline assignment: CDR1 MNHNS and CDR2 SASEGT. This CDR3 has 17 amino acids. Trimming cost V 2 bases and J 5 bases; bases outside gene matches: 10. CDR3 sequence reads: CASSEILGTGRDQPQHF. The CDR3 DNA is TGTGCCAGCAGTGAAATCTTGGGGACAGGGAGGGATCAGCCCCAGCATTTT.

The V gene is TRBV5-1, the J gene TRBJ1-6; 8 bases are a match to TRBD1. In germline, CDR1 is SGHRS, CDR2 YFSETQ. The V gene end was trimmed by 4 bases and the J gene end by 9 bases; junction bases not matched to a gene: 9. The CDR3 is made up of 15 amino acids. The CDR3 loop is CASSPTGTGPSPLHF. DNA for the CDR3: TGCGCCAGCAGCCCGACCGGGACAGGTCCTTCACCCCTCCACTTT.

This clone was seen just once. V gene TRBV25-1 combines with J gene TRBJ2-1, with a possible D match to TRBD1 (6 bases). The germline CDR1 and CDR2 sequences are MGHDK and SYGVNS. The CDR3 spans 16 residues. The V gene lost 3 bases and the J gene lost 7 bases, with 19 bases spanning the gap. CDR3 nucleotides: TGTGCCAGCAGTGACAGTCGAAAACCCACAGGGAATGAGCAGTTCTTC. This codes for CASSDSRKPTGNEQFF. The whole variable domain, remainder taken from reference TRBV25-1 and TRBJ2-1, is EADIYQTPRYLVIGTGKKITLECSQTMGHDKMYWYQQDPGMELHLIHYSYGVNSTEKGDLSSESTVSRIRTEHFPLTLESARPSHTSQYLCASSDSRKPTGNEQFFGPGTRLTVL.

This clone occurred a few times. The rearrangement links TRBV7-2 to TRBJ2-1; TRBD2 is a possible D gene (7 bases). V was trimmed by 5 bases and J by 4 bases, leaving 18 bases between them. This CDR3 spans 16 amino acids. CDR1 SGHTA and CDR2 FQGNSA come from the germline V gene. CDR3 coding DNA: TGTGCCAGCAGCCCTCGGCGGGGGCCAAAATACAATGAGCAGTTCTTC. It translates to CASSPRRGPKYNEQFF. Full variable domain (rest looked up from reference TRBV7-2 and TRBJ2-1): GAGVSQSPSNKVTEKGKDVELRCDPISGHTALYWYRQSLGQGLEFLIYFQGNSAPDKSGLPSDRFSAERTGGSVSTLTIQRTQQEDSAVYLCASSPRRGPKYNEQFFGPGTRLTVL.

This clone rates as medium-sized. The rearrangement uses TRBV6-1 and TRBJ1-4, with a weak D call TRBD1 (6 bases). The CDR3 consists of 13 residues. The V and J ends lost 2 bases and 14 bases respectively, with 15 bases between them. Germline V lookup: CDR1 MNHNS, CDR2 SASEGT. CDR3 bases: TGTGCCAGCAGTGAAACCCGGGACATGGGGCTGTTTTTT. Translated: CASSETRDMGLFF.

V gene TRBV7-2 combines with J gene TRBJ1-1; D not certain. The ends were cut back, 3 bases at V and 0 bases at J, with 8 bases in the middle. CDR1 and CDR2 from the germline V gene are SGHTA and FQGNSA. The CDR3 is made up of 14 amino acids. The CDR3 here is CASSLITMNTEAFF. In DNA, the CDR3 is TGTGCCAGCAGCTTGATTACAATGAACACTGAAGCTTTCTTT.